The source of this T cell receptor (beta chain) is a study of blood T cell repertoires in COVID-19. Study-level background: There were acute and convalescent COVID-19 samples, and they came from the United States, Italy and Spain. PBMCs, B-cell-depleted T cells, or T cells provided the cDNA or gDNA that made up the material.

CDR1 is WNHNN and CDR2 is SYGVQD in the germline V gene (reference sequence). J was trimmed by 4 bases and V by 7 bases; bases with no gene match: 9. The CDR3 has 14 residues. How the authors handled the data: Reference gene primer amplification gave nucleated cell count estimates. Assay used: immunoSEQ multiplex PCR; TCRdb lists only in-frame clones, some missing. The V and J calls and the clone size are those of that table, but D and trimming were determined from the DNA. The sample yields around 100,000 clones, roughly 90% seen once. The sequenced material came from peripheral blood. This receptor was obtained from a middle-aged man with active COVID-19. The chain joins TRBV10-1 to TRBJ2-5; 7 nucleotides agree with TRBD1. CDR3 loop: CASIETGFGETQYF. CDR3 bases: TGCGCCAGCATCGAGACAGGGTTTGGAGAGACCCAGTACTTC.